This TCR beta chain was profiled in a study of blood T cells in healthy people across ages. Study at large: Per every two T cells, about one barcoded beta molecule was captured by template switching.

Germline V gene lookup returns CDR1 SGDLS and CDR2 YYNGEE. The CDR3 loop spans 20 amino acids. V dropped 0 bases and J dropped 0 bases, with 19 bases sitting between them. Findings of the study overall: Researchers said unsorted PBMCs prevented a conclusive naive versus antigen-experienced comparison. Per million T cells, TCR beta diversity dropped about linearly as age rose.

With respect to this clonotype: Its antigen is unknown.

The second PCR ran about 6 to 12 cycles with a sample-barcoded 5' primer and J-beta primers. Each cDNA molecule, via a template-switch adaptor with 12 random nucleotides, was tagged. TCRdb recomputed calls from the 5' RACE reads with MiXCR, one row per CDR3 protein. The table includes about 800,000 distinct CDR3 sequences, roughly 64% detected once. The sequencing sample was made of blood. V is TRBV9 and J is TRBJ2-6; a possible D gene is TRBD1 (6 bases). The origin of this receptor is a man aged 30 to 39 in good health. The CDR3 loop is CASSVESEGEWTSGANVLTF. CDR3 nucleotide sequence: TGTGCCAGCAGCGTAGAATCTGAGGGGGAATGGACCTCTGGGGCCAACGTCCTGACTTTC.